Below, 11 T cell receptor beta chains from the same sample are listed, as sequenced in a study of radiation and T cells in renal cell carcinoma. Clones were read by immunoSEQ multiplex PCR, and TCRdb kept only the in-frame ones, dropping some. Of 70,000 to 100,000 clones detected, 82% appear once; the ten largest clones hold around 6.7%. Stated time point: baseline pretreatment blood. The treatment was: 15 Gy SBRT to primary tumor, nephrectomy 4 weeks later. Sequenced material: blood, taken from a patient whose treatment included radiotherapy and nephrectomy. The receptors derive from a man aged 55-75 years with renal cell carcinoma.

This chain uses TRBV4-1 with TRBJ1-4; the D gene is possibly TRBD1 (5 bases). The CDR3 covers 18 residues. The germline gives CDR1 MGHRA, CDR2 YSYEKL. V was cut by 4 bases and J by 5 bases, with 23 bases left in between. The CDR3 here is CASSLYKGPAGGNEKLFF. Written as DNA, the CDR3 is TGCGCCAGCAGCCTTTACAAAGGCCCGGCCGGGGGGAATGAAAAACTGTTTTTT.

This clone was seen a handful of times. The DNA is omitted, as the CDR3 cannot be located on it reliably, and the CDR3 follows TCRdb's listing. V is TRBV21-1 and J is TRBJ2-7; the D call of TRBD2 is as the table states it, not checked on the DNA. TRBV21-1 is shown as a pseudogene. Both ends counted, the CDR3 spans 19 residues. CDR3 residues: CASSKGFASGSIRGGEQYF.

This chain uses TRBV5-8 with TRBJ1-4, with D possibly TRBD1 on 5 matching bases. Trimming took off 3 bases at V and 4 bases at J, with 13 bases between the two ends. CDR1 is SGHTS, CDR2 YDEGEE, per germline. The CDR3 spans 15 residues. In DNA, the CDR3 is TGTGCCAGCAGCTCTGGCAGGGCCCGTAATGAAAAACTGTTTTTT. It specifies CASSSGRARNEKLFF.

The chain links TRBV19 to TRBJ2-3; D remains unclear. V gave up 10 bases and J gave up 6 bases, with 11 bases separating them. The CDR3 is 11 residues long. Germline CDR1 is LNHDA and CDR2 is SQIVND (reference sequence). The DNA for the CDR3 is TGTGCCACCATCTCCCGCGATACGCAGTATTTT. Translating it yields CATISRDTQYF.

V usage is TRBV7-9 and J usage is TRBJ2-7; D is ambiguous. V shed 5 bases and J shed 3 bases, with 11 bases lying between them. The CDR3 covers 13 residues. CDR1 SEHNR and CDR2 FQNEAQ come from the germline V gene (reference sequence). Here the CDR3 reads CASSPRRIYEQYF. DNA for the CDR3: TGTGCCAGCAGCCCACGGCGGATCTACGAGCAGTACTTC.

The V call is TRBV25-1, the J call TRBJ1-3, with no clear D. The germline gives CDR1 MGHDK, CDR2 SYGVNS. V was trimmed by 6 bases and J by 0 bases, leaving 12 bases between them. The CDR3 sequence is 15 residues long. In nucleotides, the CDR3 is TGTGCCAGCAGCGTAGGGCTCTCCTCTGGAAACACCATATATTTT. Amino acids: CASSVGLSSGNTIYF. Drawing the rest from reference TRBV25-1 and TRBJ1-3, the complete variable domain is EADIYQTPRYLVIGTGKKITLECSQTMGHDKMYWYQQDPGMELHLIHYSYGVNSTEKGDLSSESTVSRIRTEHFPLTLESARPSHTSQYLCASSVGLSSGNTIYFGEGSWLTVV.

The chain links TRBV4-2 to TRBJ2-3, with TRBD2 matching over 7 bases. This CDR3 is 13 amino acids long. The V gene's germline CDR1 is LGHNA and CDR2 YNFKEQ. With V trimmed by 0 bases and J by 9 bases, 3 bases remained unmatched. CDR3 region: CASSQDPSGTQYF. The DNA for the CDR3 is TGTGCCAGCAGCCAAGATCCTAGCGGCACGCAGTATTTT.

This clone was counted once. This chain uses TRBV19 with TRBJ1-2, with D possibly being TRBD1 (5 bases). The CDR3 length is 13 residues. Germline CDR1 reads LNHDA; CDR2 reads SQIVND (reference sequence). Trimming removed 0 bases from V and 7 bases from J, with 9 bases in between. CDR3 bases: TGTGCCAGTAGTATAGATATGACAGCTGGCTACACCTTC. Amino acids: CASSIDMTAGYTF.

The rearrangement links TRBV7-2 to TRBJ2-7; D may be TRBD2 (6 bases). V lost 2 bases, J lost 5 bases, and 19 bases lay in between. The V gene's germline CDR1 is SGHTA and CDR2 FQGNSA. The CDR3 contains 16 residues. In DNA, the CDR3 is TGTGCCAGCAGCTTAACTGGGCCGGGGGTGTCGAACGAGCAGTACTTC. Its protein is CASSLTGPGVSNEQYF.

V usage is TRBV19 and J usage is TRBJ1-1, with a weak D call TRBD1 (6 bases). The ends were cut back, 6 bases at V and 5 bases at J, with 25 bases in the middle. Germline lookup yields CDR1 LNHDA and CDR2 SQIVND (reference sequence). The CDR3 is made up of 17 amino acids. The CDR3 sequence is CASSPIWGQARGTEAFF. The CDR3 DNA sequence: TGTGCCAGTAGCCCCATCTGGGGGCAGGCCCGAGGGACTGAAGCTTTCTTT.

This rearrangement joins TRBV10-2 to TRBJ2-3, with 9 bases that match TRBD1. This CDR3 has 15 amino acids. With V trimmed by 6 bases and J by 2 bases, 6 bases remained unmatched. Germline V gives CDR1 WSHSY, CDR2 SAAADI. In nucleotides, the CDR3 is TGCGCCAGCAGGATCGGACAGGGGACCACAGATACGCAGTATTTT. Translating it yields CASRIGQGTTDTQYF.